These 8 T cell receptor beta chains were sequenced from one sample in a study of T cell responses to AZD1222 COVID-19 vaccine (dated by TCRdb to 2020 to 2022). According to the study, the label for this sample's time point signals: baseline before first vaccination. The library was prepared using the immunoSEQ multiplex PCR assay. Here the immuneACCESS table is served through TCRdb, limited to in-frame sequences with V and J called. Missing clones are a known gap in these copies; in checked studies unresolved V genes cover under half, and the rest lacks a known reason. The sample table lists roughly 120,000 clones, 81% of them with a count of one. The ten most abundant clones make up 4% to 5% of the sample. Sample: peripheral blood, taken on day 0 of AZD1222 vaccination. The receptors stem from an adult in good health.

The V gene is TRBV7-2, the J gene TRBJ2-5, with D possibly TRBD2 on 6 matching bases. The germline V gene encodes CDR1 SGHTA and CDR2 FQGNSA. There are 14 residues in the CDR3. The V end was cut by 6 bases, the J end by 2 bases, with 13 bases between. CDR3 nucleotides: TGTGCCAGCAGTTTTAGCGGAGCGCAAGAGACCCAGTACTTC. Protein sequence: CASSFSGAQETQYF.

This clone has just a few counts. This sequence joins TRBV7-2 and TRBJ2-7, with D possibly being TRBD1 (7 bases). V was trimmed by 2 bases and J by 7 bases, leaving 21 bases between them. The CDR3 is 16 residues long. Per germline, CDR1 SGHTA and CDR2 FQGNSA. The CDR3 sequence is CASSLNPAGGKREQYF. The CDR3 coding sequence is TGTGCCAGCAGCTTAAATCCCGCAGGGGGGAAAAGGGAGCAGTACTTC.

This chain joins TRBV24-1 and TRBJ2-2; 13 positions agree with TRBD2. V shed 7 bases and J 0 bases; nucleotides not matched to a gene: 4. CDR3 length equals 17 residues. Germline lookup yields CDR1 KGHDR and CDR2 SFDVKD. CDR3 in DNA: TGTGCCACCAGGGGAGGACTAGCGGGGGCGAACACCGGGGAGCTGTTTTTT. This encodes CATRGGLAGANTGELFF.

This chain links TRBV6-5 with TRBJ1-1; D may be TRBD1 (5 bases). Germline CDR1 MNHEY, CDR2 SVGAGI. Trimming removed 2 bases at V and 7 bases at J, with 11 bases between. The CDR3 extends over 13 amino acids. CDR3 nucleotide sequence: TGTGCCAGCAGTTACGATCGGGGGAATGAAGCTTTCTTT. This codes for CASSYDRGNEAFF.

About this clone: The same CDR3 also results from other DNA sequences found in this sample. This chain links TRBV28 with TRBJ1-5; D may be TRBD1 (5 bases). The ends were cut back, 3 bases at V and 7 bases at J, with 10 bases in the middle. This CDR3 is 13 amino acids long. Germline V gene data show CDR1 as MDHEN and CDR2 as SYDVKM. DNA of the CDR3: TGTGCCAGCAGTTTGCAGGGAAACCAGCCCCAGCATTTT. It codes for CASSLQGNQPQHF.

V gene TRBV7-2 combines with J gene TRBJ2-7, with 8 bases that match TRBD1. The CDR3 covers 15 residues. V shed 1 base and J 2 bases; nucleotides not matched to a gene: 4. The germline V gene has CDR1 SGHTA and CDR2 FQGNSA. Here the CDR3 DNA reads TGTGCCAGCAGCTTAGGACAGGGGAGCCCCTACGAGCAGTACTTC. Amino acids: CASSLGQGSPYEQYF.

This clone was observed a single time. The V and J genes are TRBV3-1 (or the pseudogene TRBV3-2) and TRBJ2-1; D uncertain. CDR1 is LGHDT, CDR2 YNNKEL, per germline (reference sequence). V lost 4 bases and J lost 6, with 13 bases in between. CDR3 length: 14 residues. The chain's CDR3 is CASSPLGFSNEQFF. For the CDR3, the DNA is TGTGCCAGCAGCCCGTTAGGGTTTTCCAATGAGCAGTTCTTC.

For the CDR3, the DNA is TGTGCCAGCAGCGCACGGGACACACTTAACACTGAAGCTTTCTTT. It specifies CASSARDTLNTEAFF. The chain uses TRBV21-1 and TRBJ1-1; TRBD1 is the table's D call, not checked against the DNA. TRBV21-1 is a recognized pseudogene. This CDR3 spans 15 amino acids.